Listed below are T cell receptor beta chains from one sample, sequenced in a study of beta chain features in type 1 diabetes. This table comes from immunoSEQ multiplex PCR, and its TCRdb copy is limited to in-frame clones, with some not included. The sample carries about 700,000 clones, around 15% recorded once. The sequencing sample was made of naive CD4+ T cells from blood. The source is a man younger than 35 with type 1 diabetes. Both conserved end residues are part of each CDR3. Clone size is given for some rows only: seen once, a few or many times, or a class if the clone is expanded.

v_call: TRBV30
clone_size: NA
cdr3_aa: CAWSVQANTEAFF

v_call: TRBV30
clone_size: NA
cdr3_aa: CAWSVRQLVDTF

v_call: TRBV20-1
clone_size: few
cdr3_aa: CSAPTGLKQFF

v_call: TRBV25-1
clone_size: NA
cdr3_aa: CASSAWDSSYEQYF

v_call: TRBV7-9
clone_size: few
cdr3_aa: CASSLGAQDTEAFF

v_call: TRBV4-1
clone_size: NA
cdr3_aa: CASSQGGIQGYEQYF

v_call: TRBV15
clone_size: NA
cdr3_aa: CATSREVWRQETQYF

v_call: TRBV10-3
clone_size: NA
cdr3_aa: CAIRKQETNTEAFF

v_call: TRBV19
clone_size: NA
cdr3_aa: CATERRTEAFF

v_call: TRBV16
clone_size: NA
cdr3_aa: CASSQLSSGGNNEQFF

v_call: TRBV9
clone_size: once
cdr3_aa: CASSVEGRSNQPQHF

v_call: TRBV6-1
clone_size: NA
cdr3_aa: CAGRMQQGISYEQYF

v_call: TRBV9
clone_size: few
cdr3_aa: CASSLNNEQFF